This passage covers 6 T cell receptor beta chains from one sample sequenced in a study of immune heterogeneity within non-small cell lung tumors. The starting template was genomic DNA from bulk tumor, roughly 650 ng per sample. Multiple biopsies spaced far apart were taken from each primary tumor during surgery. Curative operations were performed on patients who had untreated, newly diagnosed non-small cell lung cancer. TCR beta CDR3 amplification used multiplex PCR with 32 V and 13 J primers. TCRdb reprocessed the multiplex PCR reads with MiXCR, giving one entry per CDR3 protein. Here the sample spans around 16,000 distinct CDR3 sequences, less than 35% being singletons. The sequencing sample was made of lung tumor tissue. The receptors derive from a man aged 40-50 years with non-small cell lung cancer.

Comment on this clonotype: This sequence may be a read error, since a much larger clone differs from it by one base. This chain uses TRBV24-1 with TRBJ2-6; the D gene is possibly TRBD1 (5 bases). The CDR3 has 14 residues. Germline CDR1 reads KGHDR; CDR2 reads SFDVKD. The CDR3 DNA sequence: TGTTCCACCAGTCCCAGGGCTGGGGCCAACGTCCTGACTTTC. It codes for CSTSPRAGANVLTF.

The sample holds many counts of this clonotype. The V call is TRBV6-1, the J call TRBJ2-5; 9 bases map to TRBD1. The junction had 5 bases not matched to a gene; V was cut back by 5 bases and J by 4 bases. Germline V lookup: CDR1 MNHNS, CDR2 SASEGT. This CDR3 is built from 14 residues. This chain's CDR3 is CASSPRTGAETQYF. DNA of the CDR3: TGTGCCAGCAGTCCAAGGACAGGGGCAGAGACCCAGTACTTC.

Note on this clonotype: It may be a read error: a sequence one base away is much more abundant. This sequence joins TRBV19 and TRBJ1-6, with D maybe TRBD1 (6 bases). The V gene's germline CDR1 is LNHDA and CDR2 SQIVND (reference sequence). The CDR3 runs 15 residues. The chain's CDR3 is CASSMAGQINSHLHF. The CDR3 nucleotides read TGTGCCAGTAGTATGGCTGGACAGATAAATTCACACCTCCACTTT.

This clonotype has only one observation. The junction differs from germline at one of its ends, possibly a read error. The chain carries TRBV5-1 and TRBJ1-2; 7 bases line up with TRBD1. CDR3 length equals 15 residues. Germline V gene sequence: CDR1 SGHRS, CDR2 YFSETQ. The CDR3 region has the DNA TGCGCCAGCAGCTTGGCGCGGGACAGTATCAATGGCTACGCCTTC. Amino acid sequence: CASSLARDSINGYAF.

This clonotype was recorded only once. A read error may be the cause here, since a much bigger clone is one base away. This chain uses TRBV27 with TRBJ1-2; 11 bases map to TRBD1. With 6 bases clipped from V and 5 bases from J, the junction kept 8 bases outside the gene matches. This CDR3 is 15 amino acids long. Germline CDR1 MNHEY, CDR2 SMNVEV (reference sequence). CDR3 sequence reads: CASRGGTGGLYGYTF. In DNA, the CDR3 is TGTGCCAGCAGGGGCGGGACAGGGGGGCTTTATGGCTACACCTTC.

This chain links TRBV29-1 with TRBJ2-5; 7 nucleotides align to TRBD2. Germline V gives CDR1 SQVTM, CDR2 ANQGSEA. The CDR3 length is 12 residues. J lost 5 bases, V lost 7 bases, and 7 bases had no gene match. The CDR3 nucleotides are TGCAGCGAAGCGGGGAGATCGGAGACCCAGTACTTC. This codes for CSEAGRSETQYF.